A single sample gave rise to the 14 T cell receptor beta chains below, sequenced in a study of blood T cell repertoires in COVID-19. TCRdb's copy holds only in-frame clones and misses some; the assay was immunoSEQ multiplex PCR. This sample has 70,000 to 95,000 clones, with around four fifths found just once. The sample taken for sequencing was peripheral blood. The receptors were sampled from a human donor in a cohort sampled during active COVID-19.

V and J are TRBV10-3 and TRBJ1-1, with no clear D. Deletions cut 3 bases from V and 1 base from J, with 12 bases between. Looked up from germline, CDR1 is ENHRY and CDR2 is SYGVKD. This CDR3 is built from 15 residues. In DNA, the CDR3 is TGTGCCATCAGTGACGAACCGCGGTCGAACACTGAAGCTTTCTTT. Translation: CAISDEPRSNTEAFF.

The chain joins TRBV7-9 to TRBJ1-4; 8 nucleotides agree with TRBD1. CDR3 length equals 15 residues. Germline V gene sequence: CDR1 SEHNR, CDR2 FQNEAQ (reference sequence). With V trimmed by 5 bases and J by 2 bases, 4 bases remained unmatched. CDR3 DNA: TGTGCCAGCAGCCCTGGACAGGGCACTAATGAAAAACTGTTTTTT. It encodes CASSPGQGTNEKLFF.

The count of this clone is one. The CDR3 DNA is TGTGCCAGCAGCGCCCGGGACACCGATAACTATGGCTACACCTTC. Protein sequence: CASSARDTDNYGYTF. This chain uses TRBV5-4 with TRBJ1-2; D possibly corresponds to TRBD1 (6 bases). The V and J ends lost 4 bases and 1 base respectively, with 14 bases between them. The CDR3 has 15 amino acids. Germline V CDR1 and CDR2: SGHNT, YYREEE (reference sequence).

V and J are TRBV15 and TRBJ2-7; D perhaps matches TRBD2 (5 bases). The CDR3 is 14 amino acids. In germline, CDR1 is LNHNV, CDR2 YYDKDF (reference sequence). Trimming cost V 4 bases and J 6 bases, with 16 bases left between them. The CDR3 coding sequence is TGTGCCACCAGCATCTCGAGGCCCGGGATCGAGCAGTACTTC. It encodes CATSISRPGIEQYF.

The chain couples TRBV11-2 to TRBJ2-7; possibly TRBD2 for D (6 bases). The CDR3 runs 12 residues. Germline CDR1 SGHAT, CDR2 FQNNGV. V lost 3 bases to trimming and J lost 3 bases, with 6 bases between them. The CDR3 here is CASSLTSYEQYF. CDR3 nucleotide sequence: TGTGCCAGCAGCTTGACTAGCTACGAGCAGTACTTC.

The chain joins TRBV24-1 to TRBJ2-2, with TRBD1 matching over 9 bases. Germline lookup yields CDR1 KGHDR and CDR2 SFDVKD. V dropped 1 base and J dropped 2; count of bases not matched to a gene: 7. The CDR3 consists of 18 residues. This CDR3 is CATSDLTVTGGNTGELFF. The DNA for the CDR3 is TGTGCCACCAGTGATTTAACTGTGACAGGGGGTAACACCGGGGAGCTGTTTTTT.

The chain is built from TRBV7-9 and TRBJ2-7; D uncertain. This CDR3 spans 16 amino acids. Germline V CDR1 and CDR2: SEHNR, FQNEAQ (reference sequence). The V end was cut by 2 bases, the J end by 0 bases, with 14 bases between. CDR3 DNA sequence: TGTGCCAGCAGCTTATTAGCCGTACCTAACTCCTACGAGCAGTACTTC. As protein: CASSLLAVPNSYEQYF.

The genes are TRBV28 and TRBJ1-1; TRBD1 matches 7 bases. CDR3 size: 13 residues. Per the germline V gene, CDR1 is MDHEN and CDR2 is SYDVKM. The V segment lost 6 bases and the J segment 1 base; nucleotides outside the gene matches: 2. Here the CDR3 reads CASRDRPNTEAFF. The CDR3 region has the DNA TGTGCCAGCAGGGACAGGCCGAACACTGAAGCTTTCTTT.

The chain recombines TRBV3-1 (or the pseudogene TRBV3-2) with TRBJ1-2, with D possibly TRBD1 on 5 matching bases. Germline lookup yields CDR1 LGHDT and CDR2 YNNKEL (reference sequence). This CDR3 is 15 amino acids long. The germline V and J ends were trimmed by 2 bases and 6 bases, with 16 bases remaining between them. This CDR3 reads CASSQKGNSVDGYTF. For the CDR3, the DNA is TGTGCCAGCAGCCAAAAGGGGAACAGCGTAGATGGCTACACCTTC.

The CDR3 region is CSASGQEKGAFF. As DNA, the CDR3 is TGCAGTGCCAGTGGACAGGAAAAAGGGGCTTTCTTT. The V and J genes are TRBV20-1 and TRBJ1-1; TRBD1 agrees at 7 bases. This CDR3 spans 12 amino acids. The germline CDR1 and CDR2 sequences are DFQATT and SNEGSKA (reference sequence). The V gene end was trimmed by 6 bases and the J gene end by 11 bases; junction bases not matched to a gene: 12.

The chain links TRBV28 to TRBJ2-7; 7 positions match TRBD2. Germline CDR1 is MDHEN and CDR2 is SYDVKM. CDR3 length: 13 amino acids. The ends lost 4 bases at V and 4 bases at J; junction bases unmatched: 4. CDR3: CASSSGGLYEQYF. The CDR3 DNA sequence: TGTGCCAGCAGTTCCGGGGGGTTATACGAGCAGTACTTC.

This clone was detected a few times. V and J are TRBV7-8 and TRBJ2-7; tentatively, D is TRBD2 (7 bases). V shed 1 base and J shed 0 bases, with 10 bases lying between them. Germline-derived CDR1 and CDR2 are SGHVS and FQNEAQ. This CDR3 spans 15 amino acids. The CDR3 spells CASSLVAGASYEQYF. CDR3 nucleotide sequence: TGTGCCAGCAGCTTAGTCGCGGGGGCCTCCTACGAGCAGTACTTC.

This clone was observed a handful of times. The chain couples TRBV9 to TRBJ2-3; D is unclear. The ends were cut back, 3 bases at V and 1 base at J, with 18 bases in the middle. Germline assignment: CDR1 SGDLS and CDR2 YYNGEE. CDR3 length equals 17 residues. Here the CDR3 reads CASSAGGGRWGTDTQYF. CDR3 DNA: TGTGCCAGCAGCGCCGGTGGTGGGCGTTGGGGCACAGATACGCAGTATTTT.

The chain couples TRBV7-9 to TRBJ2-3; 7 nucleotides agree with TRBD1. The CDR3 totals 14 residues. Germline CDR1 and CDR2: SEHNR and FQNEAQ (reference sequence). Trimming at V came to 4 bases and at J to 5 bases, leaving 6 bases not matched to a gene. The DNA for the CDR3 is TGTGCCAGCAGCTCGCGACAGGGCCAAGATACGCAGTATTTT. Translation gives CASSSRQGQDTQYF.